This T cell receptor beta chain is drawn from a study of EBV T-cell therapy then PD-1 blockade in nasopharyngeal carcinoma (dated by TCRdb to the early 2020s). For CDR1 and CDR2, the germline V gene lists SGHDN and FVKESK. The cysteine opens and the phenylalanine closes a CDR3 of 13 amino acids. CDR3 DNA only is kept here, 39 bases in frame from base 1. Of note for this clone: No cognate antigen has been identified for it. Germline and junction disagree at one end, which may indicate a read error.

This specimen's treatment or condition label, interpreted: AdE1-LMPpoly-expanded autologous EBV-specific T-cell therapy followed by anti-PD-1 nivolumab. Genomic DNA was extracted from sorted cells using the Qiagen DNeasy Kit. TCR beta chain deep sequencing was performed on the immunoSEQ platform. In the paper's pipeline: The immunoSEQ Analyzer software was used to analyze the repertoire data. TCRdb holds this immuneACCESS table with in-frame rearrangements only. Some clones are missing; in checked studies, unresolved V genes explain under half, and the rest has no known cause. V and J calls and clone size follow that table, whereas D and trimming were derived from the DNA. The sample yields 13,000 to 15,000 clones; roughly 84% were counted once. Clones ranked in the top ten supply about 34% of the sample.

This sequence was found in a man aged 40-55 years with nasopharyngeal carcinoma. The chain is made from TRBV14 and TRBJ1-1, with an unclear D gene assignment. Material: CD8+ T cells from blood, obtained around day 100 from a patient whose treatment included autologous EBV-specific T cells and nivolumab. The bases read TGTGCCAGCAGCGAAGACTCATTAGCTGAAGCTTTCTTT. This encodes CASSEDSLAEAFF.